This section outlines one TCR beta chain sequence together with its context. Its antigen is currently unknown. The assay was immunoSEQ multiplex PCR, and TCRdb's table has in-frame clones only and misses some. Here the sample spans under 600,000 clones, around 97% being singletons. These data are taken from a study of shared clonotypes between healthy human individuals. General study results and limits: Naive subsets generally had larger estimated richness than memory subsets.

Germline assignment: CDR1 WSHSY and CDR2 SAAADI. The CDR3 is made up of 12 amino acids. V was clipped by 7 bases and J by 2 bases, with 7 bases between them. The rearrangement links TRBV10-2 to TRBJ2-3, with D unclear. Sequences were obtained from naive CD4+ T cells sorted from blood. Subset indicated: CD45RA+ positively selected. This receptor was obtained from a woman in her 30s in good health. The CDR3 sequence: CASKSDTDTQYF. The CDR3 nucleotides are TGCGCCAGCAAGAGTGACACAGATACGCAGTATTTT.